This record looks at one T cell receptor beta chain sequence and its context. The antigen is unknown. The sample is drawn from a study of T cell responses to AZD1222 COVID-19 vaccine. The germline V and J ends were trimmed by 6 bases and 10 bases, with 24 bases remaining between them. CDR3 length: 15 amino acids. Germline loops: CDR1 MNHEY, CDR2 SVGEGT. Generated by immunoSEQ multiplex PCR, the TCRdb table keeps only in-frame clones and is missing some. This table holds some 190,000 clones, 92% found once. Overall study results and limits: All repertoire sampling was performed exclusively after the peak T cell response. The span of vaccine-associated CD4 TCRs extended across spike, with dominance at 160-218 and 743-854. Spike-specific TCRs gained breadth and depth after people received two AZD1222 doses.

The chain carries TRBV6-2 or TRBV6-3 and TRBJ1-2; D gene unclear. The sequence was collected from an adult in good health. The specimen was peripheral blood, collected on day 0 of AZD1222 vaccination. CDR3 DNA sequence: TGTGCCAGCAGCAAGGCCCTCGGAGGCCCGGTTCCCTACACCTTC. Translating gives CASSKALGGPVPYTF.